This T cell receptor beta chain was obtained from a study of blood T cell repertoires in COVID-19. In the study overall: COVID-19 samples collected from the United States, Italy and Spain covered acute and convalescent phases.

Germline-derived CDR1 and CDR2 are MDHEN and SYDVKM. V was shortened by 2 bases and J by 2 bases, with 14 bases between the two germline ends. The CDR3 is 16 residues long. In the authors' workflow: Reference gene primer amplification yielded estimated nucleated cell counts. Clones were read by immunoSEQ multiplex PCR, and TCRdb kept only the in-frame ones, dropping some. V, J and clone size were drawn from that table, and D and trimming were deduced from the DNA. The table lists approximately 110,000 clones, around 85% of them singletons. This sequence originates from a human donor in a cohort sampled during active COVID-19. Sequencing was performed on peripheral blood. The genes are TRBV28 and TRBJ2-3; D gene ambiguous. CDR3 sequence reads: CASSLGQYAITDTQYF. The CDR3 nucleotides are TGTGCCAGCAGTTTAGGGCAGTACGCAATCACAGATACGCAGTATTTT.